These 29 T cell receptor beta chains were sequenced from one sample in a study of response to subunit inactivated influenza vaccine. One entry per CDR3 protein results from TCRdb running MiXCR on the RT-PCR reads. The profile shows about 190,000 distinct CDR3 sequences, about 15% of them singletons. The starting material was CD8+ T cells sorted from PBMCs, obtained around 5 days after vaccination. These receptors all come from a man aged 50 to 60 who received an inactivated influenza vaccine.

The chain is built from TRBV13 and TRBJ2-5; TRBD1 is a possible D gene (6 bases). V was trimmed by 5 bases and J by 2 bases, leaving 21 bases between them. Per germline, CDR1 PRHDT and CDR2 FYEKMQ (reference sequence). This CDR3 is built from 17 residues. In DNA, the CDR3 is TGTGCCAGCAGCACCACAGGGTCCGGGGCCATGCAAGAGACCCAGTACTTC. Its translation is CASSTTGSGAMQETQYF. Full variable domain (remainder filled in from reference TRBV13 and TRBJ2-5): AAGVIQSPRHLIKEKRETATLKCYPIPRHDTVYWYQQGPGQDPQFLISFYEKMQSDKGSIPDRFSAQQFSDYHSELNMSSLELGDSALYFCASSTTGSGAMQETQYFGPGTRLLVL.

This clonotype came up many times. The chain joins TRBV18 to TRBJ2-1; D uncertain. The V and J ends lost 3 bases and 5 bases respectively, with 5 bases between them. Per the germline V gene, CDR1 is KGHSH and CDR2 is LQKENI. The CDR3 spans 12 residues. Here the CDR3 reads CASSPGHNEQFF. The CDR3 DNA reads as TGTGCCAGCTCACCGGGCCACAATGAGCAGTTCTTC.

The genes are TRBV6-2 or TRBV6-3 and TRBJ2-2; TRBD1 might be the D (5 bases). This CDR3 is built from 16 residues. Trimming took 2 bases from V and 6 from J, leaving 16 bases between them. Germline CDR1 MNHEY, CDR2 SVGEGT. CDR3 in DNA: TGTGCCAGCAGTTACCCCACCAGGGCTTGGTCCGGGGAGCTGTTTTTT. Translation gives CASSYPTRAWSGELFF.

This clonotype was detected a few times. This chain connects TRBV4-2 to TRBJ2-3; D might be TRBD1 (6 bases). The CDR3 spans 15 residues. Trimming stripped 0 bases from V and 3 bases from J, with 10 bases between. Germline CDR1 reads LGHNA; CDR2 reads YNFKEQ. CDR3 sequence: CASSQDGDTTDTQYF. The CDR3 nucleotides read TGTGCCAGCAGCCAAGACGGGGACACTACAGATACGCAGTATTTT.

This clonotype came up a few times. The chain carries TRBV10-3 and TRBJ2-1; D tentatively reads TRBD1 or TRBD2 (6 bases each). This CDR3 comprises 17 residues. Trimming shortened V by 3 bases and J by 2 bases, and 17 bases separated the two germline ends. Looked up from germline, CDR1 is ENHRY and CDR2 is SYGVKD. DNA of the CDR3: TGTGCCATCAGTGAACAGGGCCCGGGAGACCCCTACAATGAGCAGTTCTTC. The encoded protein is CAISEQGPGDPYNEQFF.

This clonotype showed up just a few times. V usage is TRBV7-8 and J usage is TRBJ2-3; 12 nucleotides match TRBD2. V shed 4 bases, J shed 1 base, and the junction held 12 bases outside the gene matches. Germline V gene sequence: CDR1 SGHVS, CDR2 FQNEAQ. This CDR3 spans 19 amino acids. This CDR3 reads CASSSKWLAGGVGTDTQYF. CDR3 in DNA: TGTGCCAGCAGCTCCAAGTGGCTAGCGGGAGGGGTAGGCACAGATACGCAGTATTTT.

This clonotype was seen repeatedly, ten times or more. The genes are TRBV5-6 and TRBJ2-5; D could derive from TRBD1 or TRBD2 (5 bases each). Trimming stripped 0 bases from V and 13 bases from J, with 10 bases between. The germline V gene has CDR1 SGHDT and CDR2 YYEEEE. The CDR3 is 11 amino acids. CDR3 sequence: CASSLDGTPYF. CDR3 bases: TGTGCCAGCAGCTTGGATGGGACGCCGTACTTC.

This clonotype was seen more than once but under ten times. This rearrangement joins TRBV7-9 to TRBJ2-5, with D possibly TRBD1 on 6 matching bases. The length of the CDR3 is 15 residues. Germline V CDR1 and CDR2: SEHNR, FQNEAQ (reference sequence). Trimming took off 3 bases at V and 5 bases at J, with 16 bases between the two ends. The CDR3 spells CASSFYTGMQETQYF. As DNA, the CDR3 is TGTGCCAGCAGCTTCTATACAGGGATGCAGGAGACCCAGTACTTC.

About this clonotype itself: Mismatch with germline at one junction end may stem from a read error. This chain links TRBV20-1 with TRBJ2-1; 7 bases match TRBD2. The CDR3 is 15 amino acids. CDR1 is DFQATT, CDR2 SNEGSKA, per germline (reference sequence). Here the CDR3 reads CSALISGLNRDEQFF. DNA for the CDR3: TGCAGTGCCTTGATTAGCGGGCTGAATAGGGATGAGCAGTTCTTT.

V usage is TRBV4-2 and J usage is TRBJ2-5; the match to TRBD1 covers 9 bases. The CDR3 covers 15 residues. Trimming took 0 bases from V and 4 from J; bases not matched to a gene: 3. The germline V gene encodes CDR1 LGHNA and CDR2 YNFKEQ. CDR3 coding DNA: TGTGCCAGCAGCCAAGAGTACAGGGGGCCAGAGACCCAGTACTTC. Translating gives CASSQEYRGPETQYF.

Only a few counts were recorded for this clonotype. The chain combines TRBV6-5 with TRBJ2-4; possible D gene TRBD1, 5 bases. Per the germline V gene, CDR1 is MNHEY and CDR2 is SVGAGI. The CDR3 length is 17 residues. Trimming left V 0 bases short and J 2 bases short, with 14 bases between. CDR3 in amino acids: CASSYSIQGLSKNIQYF. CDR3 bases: TGTGCCAGCAGTTACTCGATTCAGGGTCTATCCAAAAACATTCAGTACTTC.

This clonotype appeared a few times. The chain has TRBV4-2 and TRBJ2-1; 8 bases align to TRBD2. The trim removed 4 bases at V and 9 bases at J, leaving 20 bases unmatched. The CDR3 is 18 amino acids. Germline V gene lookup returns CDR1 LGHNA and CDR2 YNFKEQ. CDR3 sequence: CASSPRGAGDQPYGEQFF. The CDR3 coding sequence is TGTGCCAGCAGCCCCCGGGGAGCGGGAGATCAACCCTACGGTGAGCAGTTCTTC.

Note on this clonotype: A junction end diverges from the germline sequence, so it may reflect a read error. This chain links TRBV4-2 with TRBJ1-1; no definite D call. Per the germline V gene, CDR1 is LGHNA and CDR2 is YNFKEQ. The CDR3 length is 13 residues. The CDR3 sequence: CASSQGFGTQAFF. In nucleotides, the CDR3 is TGTGCCAGCAGCCAAGGTTTCGGCACTCAAGCTTTCTTT.

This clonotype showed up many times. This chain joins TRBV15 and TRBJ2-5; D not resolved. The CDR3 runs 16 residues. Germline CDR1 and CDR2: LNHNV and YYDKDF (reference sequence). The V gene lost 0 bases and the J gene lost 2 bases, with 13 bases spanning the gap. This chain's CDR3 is CATSRDWSADQETQYF. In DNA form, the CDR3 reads TGTGCCACCAGCAGAGATTGGTCAGCAGATCAAGAGACCCAGTACTTC.

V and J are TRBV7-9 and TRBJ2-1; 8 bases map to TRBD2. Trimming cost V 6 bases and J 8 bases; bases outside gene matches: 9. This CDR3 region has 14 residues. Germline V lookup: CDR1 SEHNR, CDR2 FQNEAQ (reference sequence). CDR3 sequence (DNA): TGTGCCAGCAGGAATCCGGCGGGAGGTCATGAGCAGTTCTTC. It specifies CASRNPAGGHEQFF.

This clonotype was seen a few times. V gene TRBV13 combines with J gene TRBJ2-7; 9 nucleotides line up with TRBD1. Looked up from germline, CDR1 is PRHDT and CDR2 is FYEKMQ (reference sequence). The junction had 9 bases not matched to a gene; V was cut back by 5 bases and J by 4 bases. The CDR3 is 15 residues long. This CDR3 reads CASSAREDRGYEQYF. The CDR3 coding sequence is TGTGCCAGCAGCGCTAGGGAGGACAGGGGTTACGAGCAGTACTTC.

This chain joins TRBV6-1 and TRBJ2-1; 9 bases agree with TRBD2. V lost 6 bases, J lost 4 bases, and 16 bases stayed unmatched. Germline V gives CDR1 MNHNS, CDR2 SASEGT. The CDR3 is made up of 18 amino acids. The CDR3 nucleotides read TGTGCCAGCAGCCGTGAGACTAGCGGAACAGCACCTTACAATGAGCAGTTCTTC. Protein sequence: CASSRETSGTAPYNEQFF.

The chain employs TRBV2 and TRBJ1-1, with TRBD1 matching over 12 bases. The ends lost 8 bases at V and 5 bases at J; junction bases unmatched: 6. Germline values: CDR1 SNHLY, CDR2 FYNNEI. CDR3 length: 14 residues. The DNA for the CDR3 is TGTGCCAGCCATGGGACAGGGGGCAGGACTGAAGCTTTCTTT. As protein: CASHGTGGRTEAFF. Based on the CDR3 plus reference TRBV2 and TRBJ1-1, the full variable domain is EPEVTQTPSHQVTQMGQEVILRCVPISNHLYFYWYRQILGQKVEFLVSFYNNEISEKSEIFDDQFSVERPDGSNFTLKIRSTKLEDSAMYFCASHGTGGRTEAFFGQGTRLTVV.

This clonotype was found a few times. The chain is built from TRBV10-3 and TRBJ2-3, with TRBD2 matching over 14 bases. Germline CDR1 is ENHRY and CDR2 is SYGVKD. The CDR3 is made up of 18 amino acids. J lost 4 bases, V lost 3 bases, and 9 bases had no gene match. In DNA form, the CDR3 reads TGTGCCATCAGTGATCTAATGACTAGCGGGGGGGGCCCAGATACGCAGTATTTT. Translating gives CAISDLMTSGGGPDTQYF.

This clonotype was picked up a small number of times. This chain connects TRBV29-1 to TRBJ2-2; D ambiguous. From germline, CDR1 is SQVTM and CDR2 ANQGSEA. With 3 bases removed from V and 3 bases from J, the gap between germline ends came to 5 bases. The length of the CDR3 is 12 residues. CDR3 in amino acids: CSVEGYTGELFF. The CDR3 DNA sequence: TGCAGCGTTGAGGGATACACCGGGGAGCTGTTTTTT.

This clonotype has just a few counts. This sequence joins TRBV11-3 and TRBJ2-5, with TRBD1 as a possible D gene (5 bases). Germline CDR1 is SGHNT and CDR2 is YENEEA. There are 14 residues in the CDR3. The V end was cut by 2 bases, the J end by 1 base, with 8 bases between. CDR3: CASSLTGTQETQYF. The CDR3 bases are TGTGCCAGCAGCTTAACAGGCACCCAAGAGACCCAGTACTTC. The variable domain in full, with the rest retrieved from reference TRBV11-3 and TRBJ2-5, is EAGVVQSPRYKIIEKKQPVAFWCNPISGHNTLYWYLQNLGQGPELLIRYENEEAVDDSQLPKDRFSAERLKGVDSTLKIQPAELGDSAVYLCASSLTGTQETQYFGPGTRLLVL.

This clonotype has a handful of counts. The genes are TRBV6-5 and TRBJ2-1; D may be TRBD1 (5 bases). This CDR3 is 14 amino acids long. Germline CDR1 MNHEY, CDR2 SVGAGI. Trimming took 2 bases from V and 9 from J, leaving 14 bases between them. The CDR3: CASSYAGPQGEQFF. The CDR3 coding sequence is TGTGCCAGCAGTTACGCCGGACCGCAGGGTGAGCAGTTCTTC.

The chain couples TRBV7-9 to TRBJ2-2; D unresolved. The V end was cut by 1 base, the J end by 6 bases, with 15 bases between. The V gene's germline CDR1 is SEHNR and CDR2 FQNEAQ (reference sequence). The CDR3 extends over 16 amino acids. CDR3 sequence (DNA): TGTGCCAGCAGCTTAGATGCAGACCCCGGTCCCGGGGAGCTGTTTTTT. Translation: CASSLDADPGPGELFF.

The CDR3, as DNA: TGTGCCAGCAGTCCCCTAAGTTCTGCAGGGTTTTTCCAAGAGACCCAGTACTTC. Amino acids: CASSPLSSAGFFQETQYF. The chain joins TRBV28 to TRBJ2-5; maybe TRBD1 (5 bases). Germline lookup yields CDR1 MDHEN and CDR2 SYDVKM. CDR3 length: 18 amino acids. V was trimmed by 5 bases and J by 1 base, leaving 23 bases between them.

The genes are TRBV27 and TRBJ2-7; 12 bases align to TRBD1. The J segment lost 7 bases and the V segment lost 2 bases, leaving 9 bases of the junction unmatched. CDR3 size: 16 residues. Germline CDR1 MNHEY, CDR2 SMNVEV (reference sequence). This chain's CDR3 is CASSLLSGQGAGEQYF. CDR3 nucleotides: TGTGCCAGCAGTTTACTTTCGGGACAGGGGGCAGGGGAGCAGTACTTC.

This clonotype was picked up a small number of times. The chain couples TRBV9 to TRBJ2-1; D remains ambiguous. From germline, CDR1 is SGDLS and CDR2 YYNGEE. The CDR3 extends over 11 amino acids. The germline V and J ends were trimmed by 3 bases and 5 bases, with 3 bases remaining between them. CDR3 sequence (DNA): TGTGCCAGCAGCGCCAACAATGAGCAGTTCTTC. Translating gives CASSANNEQFF.

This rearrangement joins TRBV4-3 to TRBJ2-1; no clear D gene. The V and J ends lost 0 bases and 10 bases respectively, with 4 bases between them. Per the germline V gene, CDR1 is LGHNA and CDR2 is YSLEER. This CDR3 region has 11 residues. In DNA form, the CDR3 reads TGCGCCAGCAGCCAAGAGGACGAGCAGTTCTTC. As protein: CASSQEDEQFF.

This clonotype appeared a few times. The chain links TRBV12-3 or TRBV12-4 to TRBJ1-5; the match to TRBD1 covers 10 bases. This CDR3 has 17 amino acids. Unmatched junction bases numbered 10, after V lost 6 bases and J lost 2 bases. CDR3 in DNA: TGTGCCAGCAGCCCCGACAGGGGGCTTGATGGCAATCAGCCCCAGCATTTT. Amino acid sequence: CASSPDRGLDGNQPQHF.

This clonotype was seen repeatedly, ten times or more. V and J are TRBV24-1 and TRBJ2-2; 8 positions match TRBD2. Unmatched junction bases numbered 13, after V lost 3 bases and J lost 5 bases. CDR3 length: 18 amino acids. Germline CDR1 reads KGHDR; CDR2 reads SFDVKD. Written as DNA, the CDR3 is TGTGCCACCAGTGATAGGACTAGCTCCTACCCCGGGACCGGGGAGCTGTTTTTT. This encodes CATSDRTSSYPGTGELFF.